This paragraph reports one TCR beta chain. This sample was taken from a study of T cells in Graves' hyperthyroidism and ophthalmopathy. The CDR3 consists of 13 residues. The V end was cut by 7 bases, the J end by 3 bases, with 10 bases between. The TCR beta CDR3 regions underwent amplification using RNA transcripts as the source. First-round RT-PCR of the TCR CDR3 relied on the HTBI primer set. TCRdb processed the multiplex PCR reads anew with MiXCR; each CDR3 protein has one entry. This sample has approximately 400,000 distinct CDR3 sequences; roughly 13% occur once, and the top ten carry around 28%.

The chain recombines TRBV12-3 or TRBV12-4 with TRBJ2-1; tentative D call: TRBD2 (6 bases). The origin of this receptor is a man aged 50 to 59 with Graves' ophthalmopathy. The sample comprised blood. The CDR3 region has the DNA TGTGCCAGCATACTAGCCAGCTACAATGAGCAGTTCTTC. This gives the protein CASILASYNEQFF.